A single sample is the source of the 12 T cell receptor beta chains below, sequenced in a study of shared clonotypes between healthy human individuals. TCRdb's copy holds only in-frame clones and misses some; the assay was immunoSEQ multiplex PCR. The sample records roughly 1,500,000 clones, less than 99% being singletons. Sequencing was carried out using naive CD4+ T cells sorted from blood. Noted subset: CD45RA+ positively selected. The source is a man aged 25 to 45 in good health.

The rearrangement joins TRBV7-2 to TRBJ2-5, with 13 nucleotides matching TRBD2. This CDR3 spans 17 amino acids. Per the germline V gene, CDR1 is SGHTA and CDR2 is FQGNSA. J was trimmed by 4 bases and V by 3 bases; bases with no gene match: 8. The DNA of the CDR3 is TGTGCCAGCAGCTTCGGGGGGACTAGCGGGACAAGAGAGACCCAGTACTTC. Amino acid sequence: CASSFGGTSGTRETQYF.

This chain links TRBV28 with TRBJ1-2; no clear D gene. The ends were cut back, 2 bases at V and 4 bases at J, with 14 bases in the middle. This CDR3 comprises 15 residues. The germline V gene has CDR1 MDHEN and CDR2 SYDVKM. DNA for the CDR3: TGTGCCAGCAGTTTAGCCCGGGCCGGTACCTATGGCTACACCTTC. It specifies CASSLARAGTYGYTF.

The chain couples TRBV28 to TRBJ2-2, with D perhaps matching TRBD1 (6 bases). V was pared by 5 bases and J by 1 base, with 11 bases between. CDR1 is MDHEN and CDR2 is SYDVKM in the germline V gene. The CDR3 covers 15 residues. The CDR3 DNA is TGTGCCAGCAGTGCGGACAGCCGGAACACCGGGGAGCTGTTTTTT. It translates to CASSADSRNTGELFF.

The V gene is TRBV19, the J gene TRBJ1-2, with D perhaps matching TRBD1 (6 bases). Trimming cost V 3 bases and J 7 bases, with 15 bases left between them. The CDR3 runs to 14 residues. Germline CDR1 is LNHDA and CDR2 is SQIVND (reference sequence). As DNA, the CDR3 is TGTGCCAGTAGTATGGTACCGGGGGGCAGTGGCTACACCTTC. Translation: CASSMVPGGSGYTF.

The chain is built from TRBV25-1 and TRBJ2-7; D call uncertain. The CDR3 is 12 residues long. Between the trimmed V and J ends, which lost 6 bases and 4 bases, there was a span of 10 bases. Germline CDR1 and CDR2: MGHDK and SYGVNS. The CDR3 reads CASRKPLYEQYF. CDR3 DNA sequence: TGTGCCAGCAGAAAACCGCTATACGAGCAGTACTTC.

The count of this clone is one. The V and J genes are TRBV27 and TRBJ2-7; 8 nucleotides line up with TRBD1. CDR3 length: 17 amino acids. Trimming took 8 bases from V and 0 from J; bases not matched to a gene: 15. Germline CDR1 MNHEY, CDR2 SMNVEV (reference sequence). DNA for the CDR3: TGTGCCAGCTCAACGGGACCAGGGGGCTGGAGCTCCTACGAGCAGTACTTC. Its protein is CASSTGPGGWSSYEQYF.

The chain joins TRBV6-1 to TRBJ2-1; 7 bases are shared with TRBD1. Germline V gene lookup returns CDR1 MNHNS and CDR2 SASEGT. The CDR3 is 14 amino acids. V shed 4 bases and J 2 bases; nucleotides not matched to a gene: 2. For the CDR3, the DNA is TGTGCCAGCAGTGGACAGGGAACCTACAATGAGCAGTTCTTC. Residues: CASSGQGTYNEQFF.

The J gene is TRBJ1-1, the V gene TRBV4-3, with 8 bases identical to TRBD1. The germline CDR1 and CDR2 sequences are LGHNA and YSLEER. The CDR3 extends over 17 amino acids. Trimming at V came to 0 bases and at J to 2 bases, leaving 8 bases not matched to a gene. This CDR3 is CASSQDRAGGANTEAFF. In DNA form, the CDR3 reads TGCGCCAGCAGCCAAGATCGGGCAGGGGGCGCCAACACTGAAGCTTTCTTT.

This clone was observed once. The V call is TRBV4-2, the J call TRBJ2-7; the D gene is possibly TRBD1 (5 bases). V was clipped by 1 base and J by 0 bases, with 10 bases between them. The CDR3 consists of 15 residues. Germline loops: CDR1 LGHNA, CDR2 YNFKEQ. This CDR3 is CASSQVGQSSYEQYF. CDR3 in DNA: TGTGCCAGCAGCCAAGTCGGACAAAGCTCCTACGAGCAGTACTTC.

As concerns this clone: Different DNA sequences within this sample yield the same CDR3. The chain employs TRBV28 and TRBJ2-6; D is perhaps TRBD2 (5 bases). Germline CDR1 and CDR2: MDHEN and SYDVKM. CDR3 length: 14 amino acids. V was shortened by 5 bases and J by 7 bases, with 12 bases between the two germline ends. CDR3: CASSRGSGANVLTF. CDR3 nucleotide sequence: TGTGCCAGCAGTCGGGGTTCCGGAGCCAACGTCCTGACTTTC.

The rearrangement links TRBV11-3 to TRBJ2-7, with a tentative D call TRBD1 (6 bases). The CDR3 is made up of 13 amino acids. Germline CDR1 SGHNT, CDR2 YENEEA. The V and J ends lost 10 bases and 3 bases respectively, with 16 bases between them. CDR3 sequence: CANRASRNYEQYF. The CDR3 DNA is TGTGCCAACAGGGCTAGCAGAAACTACGAGCAGTACTTC.

V usage is TRBV28 and J usage is TRBJ2-1, with 7 bases aligning to TRBD2. The V gene's germline CDR1 is MDHEN and CDR2 SYDVKM. V trimming: 7 bases; J trimming: 3 bases; junction bases outside the gene matches: 6. CDR3 length: 14 residues. The CDR3 sequence: CASTAGGNYNEQFF. In DNA, the CDR3 is TGTGCCAGCACCGCCGGGGGGAACTACAATGAGCAGTTCTTC.